Each of the 7 T cell receptor beta chains below was sequenced from the same sample in a study of T cell responses to AZD1222 COVID-19 vaccine. The assay was immunoSEQ multiplex PCR, and TCRdb's table has in-frame clones only and misses some. The sample shows 100,000 to 150,000 clones, about nine tenths of them seen only once. The sequenced sample was peripheral blood, obtained on day 0 of AZD1222 vaccination. The receptors come from an adult in good health.

The J gene is TRBJ2-3, the V gene TRBV5-1; 8 bases map to TRBD2. This CDR3 has 14 residues. The germline V gene has CDR1 SGHRS and CDR2 YFSETQ. Trimming took 0 bases from V and 5 from J; bases not matched to a gene: 2. The DNA of the CDR3 is TGCGCCAGCAGCTTGGCCGCGGGGGGAGATACGCAGTATTTT. It specifies CASSLAAGGDTQYF.

The V call is TRBV27, the J call TRBJ1-2; D may be TRBD1 (5 bases). This CDR3 is built from 15 residues. The germline CDR1 and CDR2 sequences are MNHEY and SMNVEV (reference sequence). V was pared by 3 bases and J by 4 bases, with 15 bases between. DNA of the CDR3: TGTGCCAGCAGTTTGGGGGGGGAGGGACGCTATGGCTACACCTTC. This encodes CASSLGGEGRYGYTF.

This clone has only a few counts. This chain links TRBV9 with TRBJ1-5, with a possible D match to TRBD1 (6 bases). This CDR3 has 15 residues. The V gene's germline CDR1 is SGDLS and CDR2 YYNGEE. V lost 1 base to trimming and J lost 6 bases, with 14 bases between them. The CDR3 DNA reads as TGTGCCAGCAGCGTACAGGGGTTTGTGGGTCAGCCCCAGCATTTT. Translation gives CASSVQGFVGQPQHF.

The chain uses TRBV4-1 and TRBJ2-7, with D possibly TRBD2 on 7 matching bases. Germline assignment: CDR1 MGHRA and CDR2 YSYEKL. The CDR3 is made up of 14 amino acids. V dropped 3 bases and J dropped 9 bases, with 18 bases sitting between them. CDR3 residues: CASSQTIGGAWQYF. CDR3 DNA: TGCGCCAGCAGCCAGACGATTGGGGGGGCTTGGCAGTACTTC.

V is TRBV5-1 and J is TRBJ2-5; D unclear. In germline, CDR1 is SGHRS, CDR2 YFSETQ. The CDR3 spans 12 residues. Trimming took 2 bases from V and 1 from J, leaving 3 bases between them. The CDR3 DNA is TGCGCCAGCAGCTTACTCCAAGAGACCCAGTACTTC. Translation: CASSLLQETQYF.

J is TRBJ2-7 and V is TRBV7-3; 8 nucleotides match TRBD1. J was trimmed by 3 bases and V by 2 bases; bases with no gene match: 0. Germline assignment: CDR1 SGHTA and CDR2 FQGTGA. CDR3 length equals 13 residues. CDR3 amino acids: CASSLDRGYEQYF. DNA of the CDR3: TGTGCCAGCAGCTTAGACAGGGGCTACGAGCAGTACTTC.

This clone occurred once. This chain connects TRBV6-5 to TRBJ1-4; possible D gene TRBD1, 5 bases. Trimming shortened V by 6 bases and J by 0 bases, and 11 bases separated the two germline ends. Germline CDR1 and CDR2: MNHEY and SVGAGI. The CDR3 extends over 15 amino acids. The CDR3 nucleotides read TGTGCCAGCAGCCCGGGGGGAACAACTAATGAAAAACTGTTTTTT. Translation: CASSPGGTTNEKLFF.